The entry below describes one T cell receptor (beta chain). CDR3 size: 16 residues. Looked up from germline, CDR1 is MNHEY and CDR2 is SVGEGT. The junction had 19 bases not matched to a gene; V was cut back by 5 bases and J by 11 bases. The data were taken from a study of blood T cells in healthy people across ages. Primed by a sample-barcoded 5' primer and a J-beta primer mix, a second PCR proceeded for roughly 6 to 12 cycles. TCRdb reanalysed the 5' RACE reads using MiXCR and keeps one entry per CDR3 protein. The data contain roughly 700,000 distinct CDR3 sequences, about 30% of them seen just once; the ten biggest clones take up 15% to 19%.

The J gene is TRBJ2-5, the V gene TRBV6-2 or TRBV6-3; 8 bases align to TRBD1. Sequencing input: blood. The source is a woman of 80 years or more in good health. CDR3: CASSQVGGQGQNEQYF. CDR3 nucleotide sequence: TGTGCCAGCAGTCAAGTCGGAGGACAGGGTCAAAATGAGCAGTACTTC.